Presented here are 15 T cell receptor beta chains from one specimen sequenced in a study of cytomegalovirus exposure and HLA in healthy donors. PCR primers comprised 60 Vbeta and 13 Jbeta primers. Generated by immunoSEQ multiplex PCR, the TCRdb table keeps only in-frame clones and is missing some. Here the sample table reports 90,000 to 150,000 clones. The sequenced sample was PBMCs. The receptors originated from a man aged 18 to 30 in good health and CMV-seronegative.

The chain has TRBV19 and TRBJ2-1; D is possibly TRBD1 (6 bases). The CDR3 is made up of 14 amino acids. From germline, CDR1 is LNHDA and CDR2 SQIVND (reference sequence). Trimming took 5 bases from V and 2 from J, leaving 10 bases between them. Here the CDR3 DNA reads TGTGCCAGTAGTCCATGGGACACCTACAATGAGCAGTTCTTC. Translation gives CASSPWDTYNEQFF.

The chain couples TRBV5-1 to TRBJ2-6; unclear D gene. The CDR3 covers 19 residues. Germline CDR1 is SGHRS and CDR2 is YFSETQ. Deletions cut 0 bases from V and 0 bases from J, with 16 bases between. CDR3 sequence (DNA): TGCGCCAGCAGCTTGGAAGCACGGTTATTAGTCTCTGGGGCCAACGTCCTGACTTTC. This gives the protein CASSLEARLLVSGANVLTF. Combining the CDR3 with reference TRBV5-1 and TRBJ2-6 gives the whole variable domain KAGVTQTPRYLIKTRGQQVTLSCSPISGHRSVSWYQQTPGQGLQFLFEYFSETQRNKGNFPGRFSGRQFSNSRSEMNVSTLELGDSALYLCASSLEARLLVSGANVLTFGAGSRLTVL.

The chain has TRBV7-6 and TRBJ2-5; D is undetermined. Trimming took 8 bases from V and 5 from J, leaving 15 bases between them. This CDR3 comprises 13 residues. From germline, CDR1 is SGHVS and CDR2 FNYEAQ. CDR3 in amino acids: CASAVYGWETQYF. The CDR3 DNA sequence: TGTGCCAGCGCTGTCTACGGTTGGGAGACCCAGTACTTC. The full variable domain, in which reference TRBV7-6 and TRBJ2-5 provide the parts outside the CDR3, is GAGVSQSPRYKVTKRGQDVALRCDPISGHVSLYWYRQALGQGPEFLTYFNYEAQQDKSGLPNDRFSAERPEGSISTLTIQRTEQRDSAMYRCASAVYGWETQYFGPGTRLLVL.

V is TRBV12-5 and J is TRBJ1-2, with 7 bases identical to TRBD1. Germline CDR1 is LGHNT and CDR2 is FRNRAP. With 11 bases clipped from V and 4 bases from J, the junction kept 13 bases outside the gene matches. This CDR3 spans 14 amino acids. For the CDR3, the DNA is TGTGCTCGAAAGAACAGGGGAAATGGCTATGGCTACACCTTC. Protein: CARKNRGNGYGYTF.

This chain uses TRBV5-1 with TRBJ2-7, with 11 bases lining up with TRBD2. In germline, CDR1 is SGHRS, CDR2 YFSETQ. The V segment lost 5 bases and the J segment 2 bases; nucleotides outside the gene matches: 6. CDR3 length: 15 residues. The CDR3 region is CASRKLAGATYEQYF. DNA for the CDR3: TGCGCCAGCAGGAAACTAGCGGGGGCCACCTACGAGCAGTACTTC.

This rearrangement joins TRBV5-5 to TRBJ2-7, with D possibly matching TRBD2 (5 bases). V lost 3 bases, J lost 4 bases, and 14 bases lay in between. This CDR3 spans 14 amino acids. Per the germline V gene, CDR1 is SGHKS and CDR2 is YYEKEE (reference sequence). CDR3 in amino acids: CASSSRAFWYEQYF. CDR3 coding DNA: TGTGCCAGCAGCTCGAGGGCTTTTTGGTACGAGCAGTACTTC.

With respect to this clone: The junction departs from the called germline gene at one end, perhaps through a read error. This sequence joins TRBV7-9 and TRBJ1-4; D might be TRBD1 (5 bases). This CDR3 comprises 9 residues. Germline V CDR1 and CDR2: SEHNR, FQNEAQ (reference sequence). The CDR3, as DNA: TGTGCCAGCAGGGGGGACTCGCCTTTT. Its protein product is CASRGDSPF.

The chain couples TRBV28 to TRBJ2-3, with TRBD2 matching over 7 bases. The CDR3 is made up of 15 amino acids. V lost 6 bases and J lost 3; bases outside the gene matches: 9. The germline CDR1 and CDR2 sequences are MDHEN and SYDVKM. In nucleotides, the CDR3 is TGTGCCAGCAGCTCCCGCGGGGGTGGGACAGATACGCAGTATTTT. Its protein is CASSSRGGGTDTQYF.

The chain carries TRBV6-6 and TRBJ2-7; D remains unclear. Between the trimmed V and J ends, which lost 0 bases and 5 bases, there was a span of 8 bases. CDR1 is MNHNY, CDR2 SVGAGI, per germline (reference sequence). The CDR3 has 13 residues. CDR3 in amino acids: CASSYSLSNEQYF. The CDR3 region has the DNA TGTGCCAGCAGTTACTCCCTCAGTAACGAGCAGTACTTC.

This sequence joins TRBV2 and TRBJ2-7, with 7 bases lining up with TRBD2. The CDR3 has 12 residues. J lost 6 bases, V lost 6 bases, and 5 bases had no gene match. Germline V gives CDR1 SNHLY, CDR2 FYNNEI. CDR3 in DNA: TGTGCCAGCAGCATAGGGACTACCGAGCAGTACTTC. Translating it yields CASSIGTTEQYF.

The genes are TRBV9 and TRBJ2-1; no clear D. Germline values: CDR1 SGDLS, CDR2 YYNGEE. V was clipped by 5 bases and J by 7 bases, with 4 bases between them. The CDR3 sequence is 10 residues long. The CDR3 loop reads CASRENEQFF. The CDR3 nucleotides read TGTGCCAGCAGAGAGAATGAGCAGTTCTTC. The entire variable domain, with the rest obtained from reference TRBV9 and TRBJ2-1, is as follows: DSGVTQTPKHLITATGQRVTLRCSPRSGDLSVYWYQQSLDQGLQFLIQYYNGEERAKGNILERFSAQQFPDLHSELNLSSLELGDSALYFCASRENEQFFGPGTRLTVL.

The genes are TRBV29-1 and TRBJ1-6, with 7 bases lining up with TRBD1. Germline V lookup: CDR1 SQVTM, CDR2 ANQGSEA. Unmatched junction bases numbered 3, after V lost 5 bases and J lost 5 bases. This CDR3 is built from 13 residues. CDR3 sequence: CSVRQGHNSPLHF. In DNA form, the CDR3 reads TGCAGCGTTCGACAGGGCCATAATTCACCCCTCCACTTT.

The chain joins TRBV7-2 to TRBJ2-7; D possibly corresponds to TRBD2 (6 bases). Germline CDR1 SGHTA, CDR2 FQGNSA. V was cut by 0 bases and J by 4 bases, with 10 bases left in between. The CDR3 sequence is 14 residues long. The CDR3 bases are TGTGCCAGCAGCTTAGCTAGGGAGGCATACGAGCAGTACTTC. Protein: CASSLAREAYEQYF.

The chain is built from TRBV5-8 and TRBJ2-3; 10 nucleotides align to TRBD1. Germline-derived CDR1 and CDR2 are SGHTS and YDEGEE. The V gene end was trimmed by 0 bases and the J gene end by 4 bases; junction bases not matched to a gene: 5. This CDR3 is 16 amino acids long. In DNA form, the CDR3 reads TGTGCCAGCAGCTTGGGTGGGACAGGGGTCGCAGATACGCAGTATTTT. Translating gives CASSLGGTGVADTQYF.

The genes are TRBV14 and TRBJ1-5, with D possibly TRBD1 on 5 matching bases. The germline gives CDR1 SGHDN, CDR2 FVKESK. The CDR3 consists of 15 residues. The V end lost 4 bases, the J end lost 4 bases, and 14 bases lay between the germline ends. CDR3 sequence reads: CASSPGGGTNQPQHF. In DNA form, the CDR3 reads TGTGCCAGCAGCCCCGGTGGGGGGACTAATCAGCCCCAGCATTTT.